The clone carrying this T cell receptor (beta chain) has just a few counts. The data originate from a study of T cells in Graves' hyperthyroidism and ophthalmopathy. Ophthalmopathy patients all had a Clinical Activity Score of at least 3, a NOSPECS grade of at least 4 and disease under 3 months old. Criteria for exclusion of patients were uncontrolled infection, other autoimmune disease, pregnancy or lactation. The CDR3 has 15 amino acids. The germline V gene encodes CDR1 MGHRA and CDR2 YSYEKL. Trimming at V came to 1 base and at J to 5 bases, leaving 5 bases not matched to a gene. Amplification of TCR beta CDR3 regions used RNA as the template. First-round RT-PCR with HTBI primers amplified the TCR CDR3 region. TCRdb re-called the multiplex PCR reads with MiXCR, one entry per CDR3 protein. The sample includes 500,000 to 650,000 distinct CDR3 sequences, around 20% seen only once; the top ten take about 45%.

Material: blood. The chain combines TRBV4-1 with TRBJ2-5; TRBD2 matches 9 bases. This TCR was recovered from a man in his forties or fifties with Graves' ophthalmopathy. In DNA, the CDR3 is TGCGCCAGCAGCCAAGGCGCGGGAGGGTGGGAGACCCAGTACTTC. This gives the protein CASSQGAGGWETQYF.